Included here is one T cell receptor beta chain sequence, with context. The CDR3 is made up of 15 amino acids. Trimming took off 0 bases at V and 6 bases at J, with 15 bases between the two ends. Germline lookup yields CDR1 SGDLS and CDR2 YYNGEE. This entry belongs to a study of OX40 agonist ivuxolimab in advanced cancers. On the study more broadly: Cohort: around 86% men, mean age about 62, aged roughly 23 to 79.

The data were produced by immunoSEQ multiplex PCR, yet TCRdb's version contains in-frame clones alone and is incomplete. This table has about 20,000 clones, roughly 83% appearing once. The chain uses TRBV9 and TRBJ1-2, with a weak D call TRBD1 (5 bases). The input for sequencing was CD4+ or CD8+ T cells sorted from blood, taken in a trial of the OX40 agonist ivuxolimab. The receptor was derived from an adult with an advanced solid tumor such as melanoma, head and neck, liver or kidney cancer. The CDR3 bases are TGTGCCAGCAGCGTAGGGGACCCGGGAGGGGATGGCTACACCTTC. Translation: CASSVGDPGGDGYTF.